These 32 T cell receptor beta chains share one sample of origin, sequenced in a study of control samples from healthy donors and cancer patients. The table came from immunoSEQ multiplex PCR; TCRdb's copy has only in-frame clones and leaves some out. The sample lists 120,000 or so clones; 80% to 90% were seen once. Material: blood. The receptors shown here come from a man in his forties in good health.

The V gene is TRBV12-5, the J gene TRBJ2-5; the match to TRBD2 covers 15 bases. V lost 6 bases to trimming and J lost 5 bases; unmatched junction nucleotides: 7. Germline lookup yields CDR1 LGHNT and CDR2 FRNRAP. The CDR3 totals 16 residues. The CDR3 sequence is CASGSGLAGGRETQYF. CDR3 in DNA: TGTGCTAGTGGCTCGGGACTAGCGGGGGGCAGGGAGACCCAGTACTTC.

The gene calls are TRBV9 and TRBJ2-3; a weak D match, TRBD2 (7 bases). The CDR3 loop spans 19 amino acids. Germline values: CDR1 SGDLS, CDR2 YYNGEE. The V gene lost 4 bases and the J gene lost 0 bases, with 24 bases spanning the gap. CDR3 region: CASSTKRGGLGPSTDTQYF. The CDR3 DNA sequence: TGTGCCAGCAGCACCAAAAGGGGGGGGCTAGGACCTAGCACAGATACGCAGTATTTT. Filled out from reference TRBV9 and TRBJ2-3, the complete variable domain reads DSGVTQTPKHLITATGQRVTLRCSPRSGDLSVYWYQQSLDQGLQFLIQYYNGEERAKGNILERFSAQQFPDLHSELNLSSLELGDSALYFCASSTKRGGLGPSTDTQYFGPGTRLTVL.

The V gene is TRBV24-1, the J gene TRBJ2-5; tentative D call: TRBD1 (5 bases). The CDR3 spans 14 residues. The V and J ends lost 0 bases and 5 bases respectively, with 9 bases between them. Germline CDR1 is KGHDR and CDR2 is SFDVKD. In nucleotides, the CDR3 is TGTGCCACCAGTGATTTGGGGCACAGGGAGACCCAGTACTTC. Protein: CATSDLGHRETQYF.

The chain employs TRBV25-1 and TRBJ2-1; weak D call: TRBD1 (5 bases). Deletions cut 2 bases from V and 7 bases from J, with 9 bases between. This CDR3 comprises 13 residues. Germline values: CDR1 MGHDK, CDR2 SYGVNS. The chain's CDR3 is CASSEQGRNEQFF. In DNA, the CDR3 is TGTGCCAGCAGTGAACAGGGTCGGAATGAGCAGTTCTTC.

This chain links TRBV19 with TRBJ2-3, with 8 bases identical to TRBD2. The CDR3 is made up of 16 amino acids. Trimming cost V 6 bases and J 6 bases; bases outside gene matches: 14. Germline V gives CDR1 LNHDA, CDR2 SQIVND (reference sequence). The CDR3 sequence is CASSNLYSGAGDTQYF. The CDR3 nucleotides read TGTGCCAGTAGCAACCTTTATAGCGGGGCGGGGGATACGCAGTATTTT.

The genes are TRBV5-6 and TRBJ2-1; 9 positions match TRBD1. Germline V CDR1 and CDR2: SGHDT, YYEEEE. V shed 2 bases and J 6 bases; nucleotides not matched to a gene: 9. The CDR3 has 16 residues. In DNA, the CDR3 is TGTGCCAGCAGCTTTAGGGGACAGGGACCCCGCAATGAGCAGTTCTTC. The encoded protein is CASSFRGQGPRNEQFF.

The chain employs TRBV11-3 and TRBJ2-7, with D unclear. CDR3 length: 14 residues. Germline CDR1 and CDR2: SGHNT and YENEEA. V was clipped by 5 bases and J by 2 bases, with 13 bases between them. CDR3 bases: TGTGCCAGCAGCCCCCGGCGGTTCACCTACGAGCAGTACTTC. Its protein is CASSPRRFTYEQYF.

The chain couples TRBV4-3 to TRBJ1-6, with 7 bases fitting TRBD1. V shed 1 base and J 9 bases; nucleotides not matched to a gene: 9. Germline lookup yields CDR1 LGHNA and CDR2 YSLEER. This CDR3 contains 16 residues. CDR3 bases: TGCGCCAGCAGCCAAGGGGGCGGGACAGTTGGTTCACCCCTCCACTTT. It codes for CASSQGGGTVGSPLHF.

The chain employs TRBV7-2 and TRBJ1-2; TRBD1 matches at 7 bases. V was clipped by 5 bases and J by 3 bases; unmatched bases: 9. The CDR3 covers 15 residues. Germline CDR1 SGHTA, CDR2 FQGNSA. CDR3 protein: CASSPLTGVYYGYTF. The CDR3, as DNA: TGTGCCAGCAGCCCCCTCACAGGGGTTTACTATGGCTACACCTTC.

Comment on this clone: Germline and junction disagree at one end, which may indicate a read error. The chain carries TRBV9 and TRBJ1-4; D not resolved. CDR1 SGDLS and CDR2 YYNGEE come from the germline V gene. The CDR3 totals 15 residues. In DNA, the CDR3 is TGTGCCGGCAGCGTAGAAGGTGGGCCCTCTCGAAAACTGTTTTTT. Its protein is CAGSVEGGPSRKLFF.

The chain recombines TRBV11-3 with TRBJ2-7, with D possibly matching TRBD1 (6 bases). This CDR3 is 14 amino acids long. The ends were cut back, 5 bases at V and 3 bases at J, with 14 bases in the middle. Germline lookup yields CDR1 SGHNT and CDR2 YENEEA. The CDR3 DNA is TGTGCCAGCAGCGTTAACCGGGACAACTACGAGCAGTACTTC. It specifies CASSVNRDNYEQYF.

This chain joins TRBV7-6 and TRBJ2-1; 10 positions match TRBD1. From germline, CDR1 is SGHVS and CDR2 FNYEAQ. The CDR3 contains 17 residues. With 1 base clipped from V and 5 bases from J, the junction kept 8 bases outside the gene matches. CDR3 loop: CASSLDFGTGADNEQFF. CDR3 nucleotide sequence: TGTGCCAGCAGCTTAGACTTTGGGACAGGGGCGGACAATGAGCAGTTCTTC.

This chain uses TRBV30 with TRBJ2-1; tentative D call: TRBD1 (6 bases). This CDR3 is built from 13 residues. V gave up 0 bases and J gave up 10 bases, with 13 bases separating them. The germline V gene has CDR1 GTSNPN and CDR2 SVGIG (reference sequence). CDR3 sequence reads: CAWSVLTGTEQFF. CDR3 DNA sequence: TGTGCCTGGAGTGTCCTTACTGGGACAGAGCAGTTCTTC.

V and J are TRBV19 and TRBJ1-1; 9 bases match TRBD1. From germline, CDR1 is LNHDA and CDR2 SQIVND (reference sequence). The CDR3 has 13 residues. Trimming removed 6 bases from V and 9 bases from J; junction bases left unmatched: 8. The DNA of the CDR3 is TGTGCCAGTAGGAGGGACAGGGCGAGTAAAGCTTTCTTT. This gives the protein CASRRDRASKAFF.

On this clone: Other DNA sequences in the same sample also yield this CDR3. The V call is TRBV7-9, the J call TRBJ1-1; 7 bases match TRBD1. The germline V gene encodes CDR1 SEHNR and CDR2 FQNEAQ (reference sequence). J was trimmed by 4 bases and V by 5 bases; bases with no gene match: 7. This CDR3 contains 14 residues. CDR3 nucleotides: TGTGCCAGCAGCCTTGAGGCAGGGGGCACTGAAGCTTTCTTT. Encoded protein: CASSLEAGGTEAFF.

The chain joins TRBV30 to TRBJ1-2, with TRBD1 matching over 7 bases. CDR1 is GTSNPN and CDR2 is SVGIG in the germline V gene (reference sequence). The V and J ends lost 1 base and 7 bases, in that order; junction bases with no gene match: 3. The CDR3 length is 12 residues. CDR3 residues: CAWSEGGIGYTF. CDR3 coding DNA: TGTGCCTGGAGTGAAGGGGGCATTGGCTACACCTTC.

The chain is built from TRBV7-8 and TRBJ1-2; 8 nucleotides line up with TRBD1. V was pared by 4 bases and J by 8 bases, with 15 bases of the junction left unmatched. Per germline, CDR1 SGHVS and CDR2 FQNEAQ. The CDR3 covers 16 residues. The CDR3 region has the DNA TGTGCCAGCAGCTCAATAGAGGAAGACAGGGGCCGGGGCTACACCTTC. It translates to CASSSIEEDRGRGYTF. Filled out from reference TRBV7-8 and TRBJ1-2, the complete variable domain reads GAGVSQSPRYKVAKRGQDVALRCDPISGHVSLFWYQQALGQGPEFLTYFQNEAQLDKSGLPSDRFFAERPEGSVSTLKIQRTQQEDSAVYLCASSSIEEDRGRGYTFGSGTRLTVV.

The chain employs TRBV27 and TRBJ1-1; D uncertain. The CDR3 contains 14 residues. Trimming took off 6 bases at V and 1 base at J, with 12 bases between the two ends. Per germline, CDR1 MNHEY and CDR2 SMNVEV (reference sequence). This CDR3 reads CASSRQVQNTEAFF. The CDR3 DNA is TGTGCCAGCAGCCGGCAGGTCCAGAACACTGAAGCTTTCTTT.

The V call is TRBV7-2, the J call TRBJ2-7; no definite D call. The germline V gene encodes CDR1 SGHTA and CDR2 FQGNSA. Deletions cut 5 bases from V and 6 bases from J, with 8 bases between. The CDR3 spans 11 residues. For the CDR3, the DNA is TGTGCCAGCAGCGAACACGGCGAGCAGTACTTC. It translates to CASSEHGEQYF.

The J gene is TRBJ2-3, the V gene TRBV30; no firm D call. CDR1 is GTSNPN, CDR2 SVGIG, per germline (reference sequence). The germline V and J ends were trimmed by 4 bases and 6 bases, with 20 bases remaining between them. CDR3 length: 15 amino acids. The CDR3 loop is CAWTHPGPVWDTQYF. The DNA for the CDR3 is TGTGCCTGGACCCACCCCGGGCCGGTTTGGGATACGCAGTATTTT. The entire variable domain, with the rest obtained from reference TRBV30 and TRBJ2-3, is as follows: SQTIHQWPATLVQPVGSPLSLECTVEGTSNPNLYWYRQAAGRGLQLLFYSVGIGQISSEVPQNLSASRPQDRQFILSSKKLLLSDSGFYLCAWTHPGPVWDTQYFGPGTRLTVL.

The rearrangement joins TRBV5-1 to TRBJ2-2, with TRBD1 identical over 8 bases. CDR3 size: 16 residues. Germline V gene data show CDR1 as SGHRS and CDR2 as YFSETQ. The ends lost 0 bases at V and 2 bases at J; junction bases unmatched: 3. The CDR3 sequence: CASSLATGGNTGELFF. CDR3 nucleotides: TGCGCCAGCAGCTTGGCAACAGGGGGTAACACCGGGGAGCTGTTTTTT. The whole variable domain, filled in from reference TRBV5-1 and TRBJ2-2, reads KAGVTQTPRYLIKTRGQQVTLSCSPISGHRSVSWYQQTPGQGLQFLFEYFSETQRNKGNFPGRFSGRQFSNSRSEMNVSTLELGDSALYLCASSLATGGNTGELFFGEGSRLTVL.

The CDR3 reads CASSPPGHQETQYF. DNA of the CDR3: TGTGCCAGCAGTCCACCGGGACACCAAGAGACCCAGTACTTC. The rearrangement joins TRBV5-4 to TRBJ2-5; D tentatively fits TRBD1 or TRBD2 (5 bases each). The V end lost 5 bases, the J end lost 0 bases, and 11 bases lay between the germline ends. The V gene's germline CDR1 is SGHNT and CDR2 YYREEE (reference sequence). The CDR3 totals 14 residues. The full variable domain, with the rest looked up from reference TRBV5-4 and TRBJ2-5, is ETGVTQSPTHLIKTRGQQVTLRCSSQSGHNTVSWYQQALGQGPQFIFQYYREEENGRGNFPPRFSGLQFPNYSSELNVNALELDDSALYLCASSPPGHQETQYFGPGTRLLVL.

The V gene is TRBV7-6, the J gene TRBJ1-2; 7 nucleotides agree with TRBD1. CDR1 is SGHVS, CDR2 FNYEAQ, per germline. Trimming took 5 bases from V and 4 from J; bases not matched to a gene: 7. CDR3 size: 14 residues. CDR3 amino acids: CASSPRQGPYGYTF. Written as DNA, the CDR3 is TGTGCCAGCAGCCCGCGACAGGGACCCTATGGCTACACCTTC. Using reference TRBV7-6 and TRBJ1-2 for the parts outside the CDR3, the full variable domain is GAGVSQSPRYKVTKRGQDVALRCDPISGHVSLYWYRQALGQGPEFLTYFNYEAQQDKSGLPNDRFSAERPEGSISTLTIQRTEQRDSAMYRCASSPRQGPYGYTFGSGTRLTVV.

Here the CDR3 DNA reads TGTGCCAGTGGGACACCAGTCACAGATACGCAGTATTTT. This encodes CASGTPVTDTQYF. The chain links TRBV19 to TRBJ2-3, with D perhaps matching TRBD1 (6 bases). The ends were cut back, 8 bases at V and 2 bases at J, with 11 bases in the middle. CDR3 length equals 13 residues. The germline gives CDR1 LNHDA, CDR2 SQIVND (reference sequence).

The genes are TRBV4-2 and TRBJ2-7; D might be TRBD2 (5 bases). CDR1 is LGHNA and CDR2 is YNFKEQ in the germline V gene. The CDR3 length is 14 residues. Between the trimmed V and J ends, which lost 0 bases and 3 bases, there was a span of 9 bases. The CDR3 is CASSQDWRSYEQYF. CDR3 nucleotides: TGTGCCAGCAGCCAAGATTGGAGGAGCTACGAGCAGTACTTC.

This clone showed up just a few times. The chain recombines TRBV7-8 with TRBJ2-3; D might be TRBD1 (6 bases). Per the germline V gene, CDR1 is SGHVS and CDR2 is FQNEAQ. The ends were cut back, 7 bases at V and 0 bases at J, with 17 bases in the middle. CDR3 length: 16 amino acids. The chain's CDR3 is CASTYRDAGSTDTQYF. The CDR3 nucleotides read TGTGCCAGCACCTACAGGGATGCCGGTAGCACAGATACGCAGTATTTT. Together with reference TRBV7-8 and TRBJ2-3, the CDR3 gives the full variable domain: GAGVSQSPRYKVAKRGQDVALRCDPISGHVSLFWYQQALGQGPEFLTYFQNEAQLDKSGLPSDRFFAERPEGSVSTLKIQRTQQEDSAVYLCASTYRDAGSTDTQYFGPGTRLTVL.

This clone was found once. The chain recombines TRBV10-3 with TRBJ1-5; D not certain. CDR1 and CDR2 from the germline V gene are ENHRY and SYGVKD. The CDR3 spans 13 residues. The V and J ends lost 2 bases and 3 bases respectively, with 5 bases between them. CDR3 region: CAISEELNQPQHF. The CDR3 nucleotides read TGTGCCATCAGTGAGGAACTCAATCAGCCCCAGCATTTT.

The chain is built from TRBV4-3 and TRBJ2-3; D possibly corresponds to TRBD2 (6 bases). V shed 3 bases and J shed 0 bases, with 16 bases lying between them. The CDR3 runs 17 residues. Germline CDR1 reads LGHNA; CDR2 reads YSLEER. The CDR3 sequence is CASSQESGSVSTDTQYF. CDR3 DNA sequence: TGCGCCAGCAGCCAGGAGAGCGGGTCGGTTAGCACAGATACGCAGTATTTT.

The chain uses TRBV4-3 and TRBJ1-2; no firm D call. This CDR3 has 15 amino acids. Germline lookup yields CDR1 LGHNA and CDR2 YSLEER. Trimming took off 4 bases at V and 0 bases at J, with 12 bases between the two ends. CDR3 loop: CASSPSQRANYGYTF. For the CDR3, the DNA is TGCGCCAGCAGCCCCTCCCAGAGGGCTAACTATGGCTACACCTTC.

The chain employs TRBV19 and TRBJ1-2; 7 bases line up with TRBD1. V dropped 5 bases and J dropped 8; count of bases not matched to a gene: 11. Germline V gene lookup returns CDR1 LNHDA and CDR2 SQIVND (reference sequence). The CDR3 has 14 residues. CDR3 bases: TGTGCCAGTAGTCCCTTCGACAGGGATGGGGGCTACACCTTC. It is translated as CASSPFDRDGGYTF.

The V call is TRBV4-3, the J call TRBJ1-4, with 7 nucleotides matching TRBD1. This CDR3 contains 16 residues. Germline CDR1 LGHNA, CDR2 YSLEER. Trimming removed 2 bases from V and 7 bases from J; junction bases left unmatched: 10. CDR3 sequence (DNA): TGCGCCAGCAGCCAAAGGGCCGGACAGGTTATTGAAAAACTGTTTTTT. Protein product: CASSQRAGQVIEKLFF.

The chain carries TRBV25-1 and TRBJ2-2, with D possibly called TRBD1 or TRBD2 (7 bases each). Germline V gives CDR1 MGHDK, CDR2 SYGVNS. V was clipped by 3 bases and J by 5 bases, with 22 bases between them. The CDR3 sequence is 18 residues long. The chain's CDR3 is CASSDERGFGQATGELFF. The CDR3 bases are TGTGCCAGCAGTGACGAGCGGGGATTTGGACAGGCGACCGGGGAGCTGTTTTTT.